A selection of T cell receptor beta chains follows, all from one sample in a study of OX40 agonist ivuxolimab in advanced cancers. This table comes from immunoSEQ multiplex PCR, and its TCRdb copy is limited to in-frame clones, with some not included. The sample contains 55,000 to 90,000 clones, around nine tenths of which appear only once. Specimen: CD4+ or CD8+ T cells sorted from blood, collected in a trial of the OX40 agonist ivuxolimab. The receptors originated from an adult with an advanced solid tumor such as melanoma, head and neck, liver or kidney cancer. Each CDR3 is given with its conserved first and last residue. The D gene is left open where the match is weak. Only part of the rows carry a size: once, few, many, or a class if the clone is expanded.

clone size | J gene | D gene | V gene | CDR3 protein | CDR3 DNA
once | TRBJ1-4 | - | TRBV7-3 | CASSRTAPNEKLFF | TGTGCCAGCAGCCGGACGGCGCCTAATGAAAAACTGTTTTTT
- | TRBJ2-5 | - | TRBV7-7 | CASSSSGQAETQYF | TGTGCCAGCAGCTCATCCGGGCAGGCGGAGACCCAGTACTTC
- | TRBJ2-7 | - | TRBV2 | CASSESGGYSYEQYF | TGTGCCAGCAGTGAAAGCGGAGGATATTCTTACGAGCAGTACTTC
- | TRBJ2-1 | TRBD1 | TRBV7-8 | CASSPRQGWYNEQFF | TGTGCCAGCAGCCCACGACAGGGATGGTACAATGAGCAGTTCTTC
- | TRBJ2-2 | - | TRBV2 | CASSSRAANTGELFF | TGTGCCAGCAGTTCCAGGGCCGCGAACACCGGGGAGCTGTTTTTT
- | TRBJ2-1 | - | TRBV20-1 | CSAKGGRQFF | TGCAGTGCTAAAGGGGGAAGACAGTTCTTC
few | TRBJ2-5 | - | TRBV4-2 | CASSQDKRVGQYF | TGTGCCAGCAGCCAAGATAAAAGGGTAGGCCAGTACTTC
- | TRBJ2-2 | - | TRBV10-3 | CAITKSSSNTGELFF | TGTGCCATCACCAAGTCTAGCTCGAACACCGGGGAGCTGTTTTTT
- | TRBJ2-3 | - | TRBV2 | CASSGASPASTDTQYF | TGTGCCAGCAGCGGGGCTTCACCGGCTAGCACAGATACGCAGTATTTT
- | TRBJ1-2 | - | TRBV30 | CAWRIAGAGGSYTF | TGTGCCTGGAGAATCGCTGGAGCGGGGGGGAGCTACACCTTC
- | TRBJ2-1 | - | TRBV30 | CAWSEGSGAGNEQFF | TGTGCCTGGAGTGAAGGGTCCGGGGCTGGAAATGAGCAGTTCTTC
- | TRBJ1-2 | TRBD1 | TRBV5-1 | CASSLLTGVNYGYTF | TGCGCCAGCAGCTTATTGACAGGGGTCAACTATGGCTACACCTTC
- | TRBJ2-1 | - | TRBV7-2 | CASQLMRRVNNEQFF | TGTGCCAGCCAGCTTATGCGGAGAGTGAACAATGAGCAGTTCTTC
- | TRBJ2-1 | TRBD1 | TRBV7-2 | CASTPTGGQGRNEQFF | TGTGCCAGCACCCCAACGGGGGGACAGGGGAGGAATGAGCAGTTCTTC
- | TRBJ1-2 | - | TRBV29-1 | CSVNREWNGYTF | TGCAGCGTAAACAGGGAGTGGAATGGCTACACCTTC
- | TRBJ1-2 | - | TRBV7-8 | CASSSGGGYGYTF | TGTGCCAGCAGCTCCGGGGGAGGCTATGGCTACACCTTC
- | TRBJ1-1 | - | TRBV4-1 | CASRGPLRNTEAFF | TGCGCCAGCAGGGGGCCTTTGAGGAACACTGAAGCTTTCTTT
- | TRBJ1-4 | TRBD1 | TRBV30 | CAWSVQTGNNEKLFF | TGTGCCTGGAGTGTACAGACAGGGAATAATGAAAAACTGTTTTTT
- | TRBJ2-5 | - | TRBV5-1 | CASRERTQQQETQYF | TGCGCCAGCAGAGAAAGGACGCAGCAACAAGAGACCCAGTACTTC
- | TRBJ2-2 | TRBD2 | TRBV9 | CASSVGGIAGWTGELFF | TGTGCCAGCAGCGTAGGTGGAATAGCGGGGTGGACCGGGGAGCTGTTTTTT
- | TRBJ1-1 | - | TRBV5-5 | CASSLYQNTEAFF | TGTGCCAGCAGCTTGTATCAGAACACTGAAGCTTTCTTT
- | TRBJ2-2 | - | TRBV5-4 | CASSVSGWHTGELFF | TGTGCCAGCAGCGTCAGCGGGTGGCACACCGGGGAGCTGTTTTTT
- | TRBJ2-5 | TRBD1 | TRBV5-1 | CASSLYGDSQETQYF | TGCGCCAGCAGCTTGTATGGGGACAGTCAAGAGACCCAGTACTTC
- | TRBJ2-7 | - | TRBV28 | CASSFNPEAEQYF | TGTGCCAGCAGTTTTAACCCCGAGGCCGAGCAGTACTTC
few | TRBJ1-2 | - | TRBV18 | CASSPTRTAYGYTF | TGTGCCAGCTCTCCAACAAGGACAGCCTATGGCTACACCTTC
- | TRBJ2-1 | TRBD2 | TRBV5-1 | CASSWSSGGRYNEQFF | TGCGCCAGCAGCTGGAGTAGCGGGGGCCGTTACAATGAGCAGTTCTTC
once | TRBJ1-5 | - | TRBV29-1 | CSVGGSNQPQHF | TGCAGCGTTGGGGGGAGCAATCAGCCCCAGCATTTT
few | TRBJ2-7 | TRBD2 | TRBV13 | CASSPPTGYLASGRNYEQYF | TGTGCCAGCAGCCCGCCGACAGGGTACTTGGCTAGCGGGAGAAATTACGAGCAGTACTTC
- | TRBJ2-1 | - | TRBV5-1 | CASSLIPPPANEQFF | TGCGCCAGCAGCTTGATACCCCCACCTGCTAATGAGCAGTTCTTC
- | TRBJ1-2 | - | TRBV5-1 | CASSLDSDYGYTF | TGCGCCAGCAGCTTAGACAGCGACTATGGCTACACCTTC
- | TRBJ2-2 | - | TRBV13 | CASSLYSGAGNTGELFF | TGTGCCAGCAGCTTATACTCAGGGGCTGGGAACACCGGGGAGCTGTTTTTT
few | TRBJ1-2 | - | TRBV19 | CATKTSLGDGYTF | TGTGCCACTAAGACGTCCTTGGGGGATGGCTACACCTTC
- | TRBJ2-5 | - | TRBV7-8 | CASSFNKETQYF | TGTGCCAGCAGCTTTAATAAAGAGACCCAGTACTTC
- | TRBJ2-7 | TRBD2 | TRBV13 | CASSQLAGVSYEQYF | TGTGCCAGCAGCCAACTAGCGGGAGTCTCTTACGAGCAGTACTTC
- | TRBJ1-4 | - | TRBV19 | CASSTNRLSYEKLFF | TGTGCCAGTAGTACCAACCGGTTAAGTTACGAAAAACTGTTTTTT
- | TRBJ2-3 | - | TRBV12-5 | CASGFRPQARRQFADTQYF | TGTGCTAGTGGTTTCCGCCCCCAAGCCCGGCGGCAATTTGCAGATACGCAGTATTTT
- | TRBJ2-7 | TRBD1 | TRBV18 | CASSPGQGATYEQYF | TGTGCCAGCTCTCCGGGACAGGGGGCTACCTACGAGCAGTACTTC
- | TRBJ2-1 | TRBD2 | TRBV5-1 | CASSWLAGGYNEQFF | TGCGCCAGCAGCTGGCTAGCGGGCGGATACAATGAGCAGTTCTTC
once | TRBJ1-5 | - | TRBV14 | CASSQGTSQPQHF | TGTGCCAGCAGCCAAGGGACTAGTCAGCCCCAGCATTTT
- | TRBJ2-2 | - | TRBV15 | CATSRPTRDGELFF | TGTGCCACCAGCAGACCAACCAGGGACGGGGAGCTGTTTTTT
- | TRBJ2-5 | TRBD1 | TRBV6-5 | CASSYSGQGGETQYF | TGTGCCAGCAGTTACTCCGGACAGGGCGGGGAGACCCAGTACTTC
- | TRBJ2-1 | - | TRBV2 | CASKTQGTDYNEQFF | TGTGCCAGCAAAACCCAGGGCACTGACTACAATGAGCAGTTCTTC
- | TRBJ2-5 | - | TRBV14 | CASSLGETQYF | TGTGCCAGCAGCCTGGGGGAGACCCAGTACTTC
- | TRBJ1-4 | - | TRBV9 | CASSPSGATNEKLFF | TGTGCCAGCAGCCCCTCGGGGGCAACTAATGAAAAACTGTTTTTT
- | TRBJ2-5 | TRBD2 | TRBV5-1 | CASSWPTSGRARGETQYF | TGCGCCAGCAGCTGGCCGACTAGCGGGAGGGCCAGAGGAGAGACCCAGTACTTC
once | TRBJ1-5 | - | TRBV10-3 | CASDSNQPQHF | TGTGCCAGTGATAGCAATCAGCCCCAGCATTTT
- | TRBJ1-2 | TRBD1 | TRBV18 | CASSRGQGEVSGYTF | TGTGCCAGCTCACGAGGACAGGGAGAAGTGAGTGGCTACACCTTC
- | TRBJ2-3 | - | TRBV9 | CASRPGGGTDTQYF | TGTGCCAGCAGGCCGGGGGGCGGGACAGATACGCAGTATTTT
- | TRBJ2-5 | TRBD1 | TRBV4-1 | CASSQPGTGKETQYF | TGCGCCAGCAGCCAACCCGGGACAGGGAAGGAGACCCAGTACTTC
- | TRBJ2-7 | - | TRBV4-1 | CASSQADSSYEQYF | TGCGCCAGCAGCCAAGCGGACTCCTCCTACGAGCAGTACTTC
- | TRBJ2-1 | TRBD2 | TRBV18 | CASSEGLAGENEQFF | TGTGCCAGCTCCGAGGGACTAGCGGGAGAGAATGAGCAGTTCTTC
- | TRBJ2-1 | TRBD2 | TRBV7-3 | CASRDGRGLYNEQFF | TGTGCCAGCAGGGATGGCCGGGGACTATACAATGAGCAGTTCTTC
- | TRBJ2-5 | TRBD1 | TRBV18 | CASSPGTGGQETQYF | TGTGCCAGCTCACCGGGGACAGGGGGCCAAGAGACCCAGTACTTC
- | TRBJ2-1 | TRBD2 | TRBV19 | CASSGTSGSFQFF | TGTGCCAGTAGCGGGACTAGCGGGAGTTTCCAGTTCTTC
- | TRBJ2-7 | TRBD1 | TRBV5-1 | CASSAVSGQGLLEQYF | TGCGCCAGCAGCGCCGTCTCGGGACAGGGGCTCCTTGAGCAGTACTTC
- | TRBJ1-2 | - | TRBV6-1 | CASSEEVNYGYTF | TGTGCCAGCAGTGAAGAGGTTAACTATGGCTACACCTTC